This T cell receptor (beta chain) was profiled in a study of blood T cell repertoires in COVID-19. Across the study: Samples came from the United States, Italy and Spain, spanning acute and convalescent COVID-19. The cDNA or gDNA used as material had been derived from T cells, B-cell-depleted T cells, or PBMCs.

The ends were cut back, 1 base at V and 3 bases at J, with 13 bases in the middle. CDR3 length: 15 residues. The germline gives CDR1 MGHRA, CDR2 YSYEKL. Per the authors' pipeline: Amplifying reference gene primers gave estimates of nucleated cell counts. Profiled with immunoSEQ multiplex PCR; TCRdb holds only in-frame clones, not every one. Clone size and V and J calls were adopted from that table, with D and trimming inferred from the DNA. The sample lists about 92,000 clones; approximately 79% were seen once. The clonotype originates from an elderly woman with active or convalescent COVID-19. The source material was peripheral blood. The V and J genes are TRBV4-1 and TRBJ2-7; D is ambiguous. The CDR3 sequence is CASSQGEAFLYEQYF. The CDR3 DNA follows: TGCGCCAGCAGCCAAGGCGAGGCTTTCCTCTACGAGCAGTACTTC.